Sequencing of this T cell receptor beta chain was carried out in a study of somatic mutations in cytotoxic T cells in rheumatoid arthritis. Study as a whole: Patients gave 30 ml EDTA peripheral blood immediately after diagnosis, prior to starting treatment.

As regards this clone: Its target is unknown. Distinct nucleotide sequences in the sample also encode this CDR3.

The repertoire was sequenced with immunoSEQ multiplex PCR; TCRdb's copy has only in-frame clones and lacks some. In the table there are roughly 8,200 clones, about 74% of which are singletons. V lost 0 bases and J 9 bases, leaving 13 bases between the germline ends. Germline V gene sequence: CDR1 SGDLS, CDR2 YYNGEE. The CDR3 extends over 14 amino acids. Overall study results and limits: Just what the expanded CD8+ clones targeted, in terms of antigens, remained unknown. Rheumatoid arthritis patients and age-matched healthy controls showed no significant difference in CD8+ T-cell clonality.

The sequence derives from an adult with rheumatoid arthritis. The chain couples TRBV9 to TRBJ2-1, with a weak D call TRBD1 (7 bases). Sequencing was performed on CD8+ T cells sorted from blood. The CDR3 here is CASSVAYRGGEQFF. The DNA for the CDR3 is TGTGCCAGCAGCGTAGCCTACAGGGGAGGTGAGCAGTTCTTC.